The 32 T cell receptor beta chains given below trace back to one sample, sequenced in a study of T cells in Graves' hyperthyroidism and ophthalmopathy. Amplification yielded TCR beta CDR3 regions, with RNA transcripts as the source. With the HTBI primer set, the TCR CDR3 went through a first round of RT-PCR. MiXCR, applied by TCRdb to the multiplex PCR reads, yields one record per CDR3 protein. The sample has more than 600,000 distinct CDR3 sequences, 15% to 20% seen once. The sample consisted of blood. The receptors were sampled from a man aged 18 to 35 with Graves' hyperthyroidism.

For this clonotype: The junction does not match germline at one end; this may be a read error. The chain uses TRBV28 and TRBJ2-1; D unclear. Looked up from germline, CDR1 is MDHEN and CDR2 is SYDVKM. This CDR3 is 15 amino acids long. The CDR3: CVSSMKLSVYNEQFF. The CDR3 DNA reads as TGTGTCAGCAGTATGAAGCTGTCGGTTTACAATGAGCAGTTCTTC.

This clonotype was seen a few times. The CDR3 DNA sequence: TGTGCCACCAGTGATTTGTTAATGCGTCCACCGAGAGGCCTGAATCAGCCCCAGCATTTT. It is translated as CATSDLLMRPPRGLNQPQHF. The chain links TRBV24-1 to TRBJ1-5; no reliable D call. CDR3 length: 20 amino acids. V gave up 0 bases and J gave up 4 bases, with 24 bases separating them. In germline, CDR1 is KGHDR, CDR2 SFDVKD.

J is TRBJ1-5 and V is TRBV7-9, with D perhaps matching TRBD1 (5 bases). The V end was cut by 5 bases, the J end by 0 bases, with 11 bases between. The CDR3 sequence is 15 residues long. Germline CDR1 and CDR2: SEHNR and FQNEAQ (reference sequence). The DNA of the CDR3 is TGTGCCAGCAGCCCTGGGGCAGCTAGCAATCAGCCCCAGCATTTT. Translation: CASSPGAASNQPQHF.

At least ten counts were recorded for this clonotype. V usage is TRBV20-1 and J usage is TRBJ2-7, with TRBD2 matching over 7 bases. Germline trimming cut 3 bases from V and 2 bases from J; bases unmatched to any gene: 7. The CDR3 is 14 amino acids. The V gene's germline CDR1 is DFQATT and CDR2 SNEGSKA (reference sequence). The CDR3 DNA follows: TGCAGTGCTAGTCGGGCGGGAGCACCCTACGAGCAGTACTTC. Its protein product is CSASRAGAPYEQYF.

This clonotype was found once. This chain connects TRBV5-6 to TRBJ2-5; D possibly uses TRBD1 or TRBD2 (5 bases each). CDR1 and CDR2 from the germline V gene are SGHDT and YYEEEE. The CDR3 covers 14 residues. The V end lost 4 bases, the J end lost 7 bases, and 17 bases lay between the germline ends. The CDR3 bases are TGTGCCAGCAGCACGGGACGGCAGGGCGGGACCCAGTACTTC. This sequence encodes CASSTGRQGGTQYF.

This clonotype occurred many times. The chain has TRBV12-3 or TRBV12-4 and TRBJ2-5; TRBD2 matches 13 bases. CDR3 length: 15 amino acids. V was pared by 6 bases and J by 8 bases, with 9 bases of the junction left unmatched. CDR3 DNA sequence: TGTGCCAGCAGCGCACGGACTAGCGGGAGTGATACCCAGTACTTC. Its translation: CASSARTSGSDTQYF.

This chain connects TRBV28 to TRBJ1-3, with no clear D. This CDR3 has 15 amino acids. Per germline, CDR1 MDHEN and CDR2 SYDVKM. Trimming shortened V by 4 bases and J by 0 bases, and 10 bases separated the two germline ends. DNA for the CDR3: TGTGCCAGCAGTTCCGGTGGCCTCTCTGGAAACACCATATATTTT. Its translation: CASSSGGLSGNTIYF.

On this clonotype: This sequence may be a read error, since a much larger clone differs from it by one base. Since no conserved phenylalanine or tryptophan closes the CDR3, a read error is the likely cause. This rearrangement joins TRBV2 to TRBJ2-3; D is possibly TRBD2 (5 bases). V was pared by 7 bases and J by 4 bases, with 12 bases between. Germline V gene data show CDR1 as SNHLY and CDR2 as FYNNEI. The CDR3 runs 13 residues. CDR3 bases: TGTGCCAGCACGGTGGAAGCGGCAGATACGCAGTATTCT. It yields the protein CASTVEAADTQYS.

Only one count was recorded for this clonotype. The CDR3 sequence is CASSLPRDSRAADTQYF. The CDR3 DNA sequence: TGCGCCAGCAGCTTGCCCCGGGACTCCCGAGCAGCAGATACGCAGTATTTT. The chain combines TRBV5-1 with TRBJ2-3; perhaps TRBD2 as D (6 bases). Germline V gene sequence: CDR1 SGHRS, CDR2 YFSETQ. There are 17 residues in the CDR3. V was shortened by 1 base and J by 4 bases, with 19 bases between the two germline ends.

The genes are TRBV29-1 and TRBJ2-1; a weak D match, TRBD2 (5 bases). The CDR3 sequence is 14 residues long. CDR1 SQVTM and CDR2 ANQGSEA come from the germline V gene. The ends were cut back, 8 bases at V and 7 bases at J, with 21 bases in the middle. The DNA of the CDR3 is TGCAGCACCCTTGGAGGCCCTACGGGTAATGAGCAGTTCTTC. Protein: CSTLGGPTGNEQFF.

This clonotype occurred many times. This sequence joins TRBV7-9 and TRBJ2-3; 7 bases fit TRBD2. The CDR3 consists of 18 residues. J was trimmed by 6 bases and V by 5 bases; bases with no gene match: 20. Per the germline V gene, CDR1 is SEHNR and CDR2 is FQNEAQ (reference sequence). CDR3 sequence reads: CASSQSRDYWAGADTQYF. CDR3 DNA sequence: TGTGCCAGCAGCCAGAGTCGGGATTATTGGGCGGGAGCGGATACGCAGTATTTT.

This clonotype was counted at least ten times. The chain links TRBV12-5 to TRBJ2-7; D not certain. CDR3 size: 12 residues. V lost 4 bases and J lost 2, with 6 bases in between. Germline V CDR1 and CDR2: LGHNT, FRNRAP. The CDR3 here is CASGSRAYEQYF. CDR3 coding DNA: TGTGCTAGTGGTTCCAGAGCCTACGAGCAGTACTTC.

The sample holds many counts of this clonotype. This chain joins TRBV12-3 or TRBV12-4 and TRBJ1-3; D unclear. Trimming stripped 3 bases from V and 4 bases from J, with 4 bases between. The CDR3 runs to 12 residues. CDR3 loop: CASSFPGNTIYF. The DNA for the CDR3 is TGTGCCAGCAGTTTCCCCGGAAACACCATATATTTT.

The V call is TRBV20-1, the J call TRBJ2-7, with TRBD2 matching over 7 bases. This CDR3 comprises 14 residues. Germline assignment: CDR1 DFQATT and CDR2 SNEGSKA (reference sequence). Trimming removed 5 bases from V and 2 bases from J; junction bases left unmatched: 9. The CDR3 region has the DNA TGCAGTGCTCCTCCCCGCGGGAGTGCCTACGAGCAGTACTTC. Protein: CSAPPRGSAYEQYF.

The chain couples TRBV7-2 to TRBJ2-7; a weak D match, TRBD1 (6 bases). In germline, CDR1 is SGHTA, CDR2 FQGNSA. This CDR3 region has 14 residues. Trimming removed 3 bases at V and 0 bases at J, with 9 bases between. The CDR3 loop is CASSFLQGSYEQYF. CDR3 sequence (DNA): TGTGCCAGCAGCTTCCTACAGGGCTCCTACGAGCAGTACTTC.

This sequence joins TRBV9 and TRBJ2-3; maybe TRBD1 (6 bases). V gave up 1 base and J gave up 3 bases, with 15 bases separating them. The CDR3 runs 16 residues. Germline V lookup: CDR1 SGDLS, CDR2 YYNGEE. DNA for the CDR3: TGTGCCAGCAGCGTAAGTGGACAGCTACCGACAGATACGCAGTATTTT. It specifies CASSVSGQLPTDTQYF. The whole variable domain, filled in from reference TRBV9 and TRBJ2-3, reads DSGVTQTPKHLITATGQRVTLRCSPRSGDLSVYWYQQSLDQGLQFLIQYYNGEERAKGNILERFSAQQFPDLHSELNLSSLELGDSALYFCASSVSGQLPTDTQYFGPGTRLTVL.

This clonotype was observed a handful of times. V gene TRBV7-9 combines with J gene TRBJ2-7; a weak D match, TRBD2 (6 bases). Trimming took off 2 bases at V and 2 bases at J, with 22 bases between the two ends. The CDR3 has 18 residues. CDR1 is SEHNR, CDR2 FQNEAQ, per germline (reference sequence). CDR3 sequence (DNA): TGTGCCAGCAGCTTACCCGGGGGAGGTACCGGATCTACCTACGAGCAGTACTTC. This sequence encodes CASSLPGGGTGSTYEQYF.

The chain combines TRBV20-1 with TRBJ1-1, with 7 bases matching TRBD1. The CDR3 is 13 residues long. V was pared by 5 bases and J by 6 bases, with 9 bases of the junction left unmatched. From germline, CDR1 is DFQATT and CDR2 SNEGSKA (reference sequence). The CDR3 DNA is TGCAGTGCTTTTGACAGGGCGGGATCTGAAGCTTTCTTT. This translates into CSAFDRAGSEAFF.

The sample holds a few counts of this clonotype. This chain connects TRBV28 to TRBJ1-6; D gene unclear. The germline V and J ends were trimmed by 7 bases and 9 bases, with 10 bases remaining between them. The CDR3 sequence is 12 residues long. Germline CDR1 is MDHEN and CDR2 is SYDVKM. The DNA of the CDR3 is TGTGCCAGCAAGCGGCCTCCTTCACCCCTCCACTTT. As protein: CASKRPPSPLHF.

This clonotype has just a few counts. The chain is built from TRBV27 and TRBJ1-2; TRBD1 matches 10 bases. V trimming: 6 bases; J trimming: 0 bases; junction bases outside the gene matches: 7. Germline V gene lookup returns CDR1 MNHEY and CDR2 SMNVEV (reference sequence). The CDR3 sequence is 16 residues long. CDR3 sequence (DNA): TGTGCCAGCAGACGGGGACAGGGGATCTCTAACTATGGCTACACCTTC. Its translation: CASRRGQGISNYGYTF.

This clonotype was detected only a few times. V gene TRBV29-1 combines with J gene TRBJ2-1, with D tentatively TRBD1 (6 bases). Germline assignment: CDR1 SQVTM and CDR2 ANQGSEA. The ends were cut back, 7 bases at V and 6 bases at J, with 22 bases in the middle. The CDR3 runs to 15 residues. CDR3 protein: CSAEGVRGLGNEQFF. The CDR3 DNA reads as TGCAGCGCCGAGGGGGTGAGGGGTTTAGGCAATGAGCAGTTCTTC.

V gene TRBV20-1 combines with J gene TRBJ2-5, with 7 bases that match TRBD2. Germline V gene lookup returns CDR1 DFQATT and CDR2 SNEGSKA (reference sequence). V shed 6 bases and J 5 bases; nucleotides not matched to a gene: 9. The length of the CDR3 is 13 residues. The CDR3 sequence is CSAGEGPGETQYF. In DNA form, the CDR3 reads TGCAGTGCGGGGGAGGGCCCCGGGGAGACCCAGTACTTC.

This clonotype was found a few times. The CDR3 spells CASMGGNPYEQYF. DNA for the CDR3: TGTGCCAGCATGGGAGGGAATCCCTACGAGCAGTACTTC. The rearrangement uses TRBV25-1 and TRBJ2-7, with 7 bases lining up with TRBD2. The V segment lost 7 bases and the J segment 2 bases; nucleotides outside the gene matches: 5. Looked up from germline, CDR1 is MGHDK and CDR2 is SYGVNS. The CDR3 contains 13 residues.

The table lists this clonotype with many counts. The rearrangement uses TRBV11-1 and TRBJ1-1; D may be TRBD1 (6 bases). Trimming pared 5 bases from V and 0 bases from J, leaving 10 bases between. The CDR3 sequence is 14 residues long. Germline values: CDR1 SGHAT, CDR2 FQDESV (reference sequence). In DNA, the CDR3 is TGTGCCAGCAGCCGGGGACAAATGAACACTGAAGCTTTCTTT. It encodes CASSRGQMNTEAFF.

J is TRBJ1-6 and V is TRBV9; 7 nucleotides align to TRBD1. V gave up 3 bases and J gave up 10 bases; unmatched junction bases: 7. Germline V CDR1 and CDR2: SGDLS, YYNGEE. CDR3 length: 14 residues. The CDR3 coding sequence is TGTGCCAGCAGCGAAACAGGGGTACCGTCACCCCTCCACTTT. This codes for CASSETGVPSPLHF.

This clonotype was seen many times. V and J are TRBV20-1 and TRBJ2-7; D is ambiguous. Germline V CDR1 and CDR2: DFQATT, SNEGSKA (reference sequence). The CDR3 runs 13 residues. Trimming took 3 bases from V and 3 from J, leaving 12 bases between them. The CDR3 nucleotides are TGCAGTGCTAGGGGTGTATACAGCTACGAGCAGTACTTC. This encodes CSARGVYSYEQYF.

This clonotype was counted a few times. The chain is built from TRBV5-5 and TRBJ2-1; D is possibly TRBD1 (6 bases). The CDR3 is 16 residues long. Germline CDR1 reads SGHKS; CDR2 reads YYEKEE (reference sequence). Between the trimmed V and J ends, which lost 4 bases and 1 base, there was a span of 15 bases. The chain's CDR3 is CASSTRDTRSYNEQFF. DNA of the CDR3: TGTGCCAGCAGCACACGGGACACCAGATCCTACAATGAGCAGTTCTTC. Looking up the rest from reference TRBV5-5 and TRBJ2-1 gives the full variable domain: DAGVTQSPTHLIKTRGQQVTLRCSPISGHKSVSWYQQVLGQGPQFIFQYYEKEERGRGNFPDRFSARQFPNYSSELNVNALLLGDSALYLCASSTRDTRSYNEQFFGPGTRLTVL.

Many counts were recorded for this clonotype. The chain uses TRBV6-2 or TRBV6-3 and TRBJ2-1; 11 bases map to TRBD2. The germline V gene has CDR1 MNHEY and CDR2 SVGEGT. With 7 bases clipped from V and 6 bases from J, the junction kept 5 bases outside the gene matches. This CDR3 has 14 amino acids. The CDR3 spells CASTGTSGFNEQFF. CDR3 nucleotides: TGTGCCAGCACCGGGACTAGCGGCTTCAATGAGCAGTTCTTC.

This chain connects TRBV9 to TRBJ1-5, with D possibly matching TRBD1 (5 bases). The germline gives CDR1 SGDLS, CDR2 YYNGEE. The CDR3 spans 15 residues. V shed 4 bases and J shed 1 base, with 12 bases lying between them. This chain's CDR3 is CASSFSGDSNQPQHF. The CDR3 DNA reads TGTGCCAGCAGCTTTTCGGGGGACAGCAATCAGCCCCAGCATTTT.

The chain joins TRBV19 to TRBJ2-5; TRBD2 aligns across 10 bases. J lost 2 bases, V lost 4 bases, and 16 bases had no gene match. Germline assignment: CDR1 LNHDA and CDR2 SQIVND (reference sequence). The CDR3 is 19 amino acids. The CDR3 DNA reads as TGTGCCAGTAGTAAGGGTGTGGCTAGCGGGAGAGGTTGGCAAGAGACCCAGTACTTC. It specifies CASSKGVASGRGWQETQYF.

This clonotype was seen at least ten times. The chain couples TRBV29-1 to TRBJ1-1, with 11 bases aligning to TRBD1. Germline CDR1 and CDR2: SQVTM and ANQGSEA. V dropped 3 bases and J dropped 5; count of bases not matched to a gene: 2. This CDR3 comprises 13 residues. The CDR3 sequence is CSVEGQGETEAFF. In nucleotides, the CDR3 is TGCAGCGTTGAGGGACAGGGGGAAACTGAAGCTTTCTTT.

This clonotype was recorded many times. The V gene is TRBV15, the J gene TRBJ2-3; D is unresolved. CDR1 is LNHNV, CDR2 YYDKDF, per germline (reference sequence). The CDR3 is made up of 16 amino acids. V shed 0 bases and J shed 0 bases, with 10 bases lying between them. The CDR3 reads CATSRDGLPSTDTQYF. The CDR3 bases are TGTGCCACCAGCAGAGATGGGCTACCGAGCACAGATACGCAGTATTTT.